The 29 T cell receptor beta chains below were found in one sample sequenced in a study of blood T cell repertoires in COVID-19. Assay used: immunoSEQ multiplex PCR; TCRdb lists only in-frame clones, some missing. The sample has 250,000 or so clones; approximately 80% are singletons. The sample comprised peripheral blood. The receptor source for this set is an elderly man with acute or convalescent COVID-19.

The rearrangement links TRBV7-9 to TRBJ1-1, with 10 bases aligning to TRBD1. Trimming removed 1 base from V and 4 bases from J; junction bases left unmatched: 3. Germline V gives CDR1 SEHNR, CDR2 FQNEAQ (reference sequence). The CDR3 covers 15 residues. CDR3 amino acids: CASSLGTGGGTEAFF. DNA for the CDR3: TGTGCCAGCAGCTTAGGGACAGGGGGTGGCACTGAAGCTTTCTTT.

This clone was observed once. The rearrangement joins TRBV12-3 or TRBV12-4 to TRBJ2-5; 8 bases are shared with TRBD2. V was pared by 6 bases and J by 1 base, with 1 base of the junction left unmatched. This CDR3 is 13 amino acids long. CDR3 coding DNA: TGTGCCAGCAGAGCGGGAGCCCAAGAGACCCAGTACTTC. It is translated as CASRAGAQETQYF.

The V and J genes are TRBV19 and TRBJ1-2; the D gene is possibly TRBD1 (5 bases). V was shortened by 3 bases and J by 4 bases, with 9 bases between the two germline ends. There are 13 residues in the CDR3. Looked up from germline, CDR1 is LNHDA and CDR2 is SQIVND (reference sequence). The CDR3 sequence is CASSMGPRYGYTF. The DNA of the CDR3 is TGTGCCAGTAGTATGGGGCCGCGCTATGGCTACACCTTC.

This chain connects TRBV10-3 to TRBJ1-2; D perhaps matches TRBD1 (5 bases). Trimming shortened V by 0 bases and J by 0 bases, and 8 bases separated the two germline ends. Germline V lookup: CDR1 ENHRY, CDR2 SYGVKD. The CDR3 sequence is 15 residues long. CDR3 nucleotide sequence: TGTGCCATCAGTGAGTCAGGGGTAGCTAACTATGGCTACACCTTC. It encodes CAISESGVANYGYTF.

The J gene is TRBJ2-1, the V gene TRBV28, with D possibly TRBD2 on 6 matching bases. The ends were cut back, 2 bases at V and 0 bases at J, with 11 bases in the middle. Germline V gives CDR1 MDHEN, CDR2 SYDVKM. There are 16 residues in the CDR3. The CDR3: CASSLAGGSSYNEQFF. Here the CDR3 DNA reads TGTGCCAGCAGTTTAGCTGGGGGGAGCTCCTACAATGAGCAGTTCTTC.

This sequence joins TRBV5-1 and TRBJ2-1, with 7 nucleotides matching TRBD1. The junction had 5 bases not matched to a gene; V was cut back by 2 bases and J by 3 bases. Germline V CDR1 and CDR2: SGHRS, YFSETQ. The CDR3 totals 15 residues. CDR3 nucleotide sequence: TGCGCCAGCAGCTTTCTTGGGGACAGCTACAATGAGCAGTTCTTC. Translated, it gives CASSFLGDSYNEQFF.

The chain is built from TRBV30 and TRBJ1-4; D gene ambiguous. The CDR3 length is 13 residues. Germline V gives CDR1 GTSNPN, CDR2 SVGIG (reference sequence). V dropped 3 bases and J dropped 6 bases, with 11 bases sitting between them. The CDR3, as DNA: TGTGCCTGGAGGGGTGTGAGGCATGAAAAACTGTTTTTT. Translation: CAWRGVRHEKLFF.

V usage is TRBV20-1 and J usage is TRBJ2-5, with 12 positions matching TRBD1. V lost 6 bases to trimming and J lost 7 bases; unmatched junction nucleotides: 12. The CDR3 totals 15 residues. The germline V gene has CDR1 DFQATT and CDR2 SNEGSKA (reference sequence). CDR3 sequence (DNA): TGCAGTGCAAGTCCGGGACAGGGGGCTCGTGGGACCCAGTACTTC. Amino acid sequence: CSASPGQGARGTQYF.

This rearrangement joins TRBV5-1 to TRBJ1-2; 8 positions agree with TRBD1. CDR1 is SGHRS and CDR2 is YFSETQ in the germline V gene. This CDR3 spans 16 amino acids. Trimming cost V 1 base and J 5 bases; bases outside gene matches: 10. The CDR3 region has the DNA TGCGCCAGCAGCTTGTCCGGGACAGGACTCCTTTATGGCTACACCTTC. Amino acid sequence: CASSLSGTGLLYGYTF.

The chain employs TRBV4-1 and TRBJ1-5; D possibly corresponds to TRBD1 (6 bases). Germline lookup yields CDR1 MGHRA and CDR2 YSYEKL. There are 18 residues in the CDR3. The germline V and J ends were trimmed by 0 bases and 0 bases, with 15 bases remaining between them. Here the CDR3 reads CASSQDLSQGISNQPQHF. CDR3 DNA: TGCGCCAGCAGCCAAGATCTCTCGCAGGGGATTAGCAATCAGCCCCAGCATTTT.

In this sample, this clone turned up once. CDR3 protein: CASRNSGIYEQYF. CDR3 nucleotides: TGTGCCAGCAGGAATAGCGGGATATACGAGCAGTACTTC. The genes are TRBV21-1 and TRBJ2-7; TRBD2, the table's D call, was not compared with the DNA. TRBV21-1 is labeled a pseudogene. The CDR3 contains 13 residues.

The chain joins TRBV6-5 to TRBJ2-7; 7 bases fit TRBD1. Germline loops: CDR1 MNHEY, CDR2 SVGAGI. The J segment lost 3 bases and the V segment lost 6 bases, leaving 8 bases of the junction unmatched. CDR3 length: 14 residues. The CDR3 protein is CASRNNWDSYEQYF. CDR3 nucleotides: TGTGCCAGCAGAAACAATTGGGACAGCTACGAGCAGTACTTC.

The gene calls are TRBV12-3 or TRBV12-4 and TRBJ1-2, with TRBD1 matching 7 bases. The CDR3 sequence is 11 residues long. Losses at the gene ends were 5 bases for V and 10 bases for J; bases not matched to a gene: 4. CDR3 bases: TGTGCCAGCAGTACCGGGACAGACTACACCTTC. This encodes CASSTGTDYTF.

The genes are TRBV15 and TRBJ1-6, with a tentative D call TRBD1 (5 bases). In germline, CDR1 is LNHNV, CDR2 YYDKDF (reference sequence). Trimming pared 5 bases from V and 10 bases from J, leaving 12 bases between. This CDR3 has 13 amino acids. DNA for the CDR3: TGTGCCACCAGCCCAGGGAACCGATCACCCCTCCACTTT. Its protein is CATSPGNRSPLHF.

The V and J genes are TRBV5-1 and TRBJ2-2, with TRBD1 identical over 10 bases. The trim removed 0 bases at V and 6 bases at J, leaving 8 bases unmatched. Per germline, CDR1 SGHRS and CDR2 YFSETQ. The CDR3 totals 17 residues. The CDR3 nucleotides read TGCGCCAGCAGCTTGGTGGGACAGGGGCCCGGCGCCGGGGAGCTGTTTTTT. Protein: CASSLVGQGPGAGELFF.

The chain has TRBV3-1 (or the pseudogene TRBV3-2) and TRBJ2-7, with TRBD2 matching over 7 bases. Germline V gives CDR1 LGHDT, CDR2 YNNKEL (reference sequence). CDR3 length: 15 residues. The V and J ends lost 0 bases and 5 bases, in that order; junction bases with no gene match: 7. The CDR3 loop reads CASSQDLGGTNEQYF. CDR3 coding DNA: TGTGCCAGCAGCCAAGATCTAGGAGGGACTAACGAGCAGTACTTC.

The rearrangement uses TRBV28 and TRBJ1-3, with TRBD1 as a possible D gene (5 bases). Per germline, CDR1 MDHEN and CDR2 SYDVKM. Trimming left V 10 bases short and J 4 bases short, with 14 bases between. The CDR3 covers 13 residues. CDR3 coding DNA: TGTGCCACCCACGGGGGGTCAGGAAACACCATATATTTT. Encoded protein: CATHGGSGNTIYF.

This clone came up a few times. The chain uses TRBV7-9 and TRBJ2-7; a weak D match, TRBD2 (5 bases). Germline-derived CDR1 and CDR2 are SEHNR and FQNEAQ (reference sequence). Deletions cut 5 bases from V and 4 bases from J, with 12 bases between. The CDR3 loop spans 13 amino acids. The CDR3 is CASSVETNYEQYF. In DNA, the CDR3 is TGTGCCAGCAGCGTAGAGACTAATTACGAGCAGTACTTC. The full variable domain, with the rest looked up from reference TRBV7-9 and TRBJ2-7, is DTGVSQNPRHKITKRGQNVTFRCDPISEHNRLYWYRQTLGQGPEFLTYFQNEAQLEKSRLLSDRFSAERPKGSFSTLEIQRTEQGDSAMYLCASSVETNYEQYFGPGTRLTVT.

DNA for the CDR3: TGTGCCAGCAGCTTGCGGGCGACAGGACTCACAGATACGCAGTATTTT. Encoded protein: CASSLRATGLTDTQYF. The chain couples TRBV5-5 to TRBJ2-3, with a weak D call TRBD1 (6 bases). Looked up from germline, CDR1 is SGHKS and CDR2 is YYEKEE (reference sequence). CDR3 length equals 16 residues. V lost 1 base to trimming and J lost 2 bases, with 14 bases between them.

V and J are TRBV5-4 and TRBJ2-1; D is undetermined. Germline values: CDR1 SGHNT, CDR2 YYREEE (reference sequence). The V end was cut by 5 bases, the J end by 0 bases, with 9 bases between. The CDR3 is 14 amino acids. The CDR3 DNA is TGTGCCAGCAGTTCGTGGAGCTCCTACAATGAGCAGTTCTTC. The encoded protein is CASSSWSSYNEQFF.

The chain has TRBV14 and TRBJ1-1; no clear D gene. The germline CDR1 and CDR2 sequences are SGHDN and FVKESK. The CDR3 consists of 11 residues. Trimming cost V 5 bases and J 8 bases, with 9 bases left between them. The CDR3 region has the DNA TGTGCCAGCAGCACTAACGGGGAAGCTTTCTTT. It is translated as CASSTNGEAFF. Using reference TRBV14 and TRBJ1-1 for the parts outside the CDR3, the full variable domain is EAGVTQFPSHSVIEKGQTVTLRCDPISGHDNLYWYRRVMGKEIKFLLHFVKESKQDESGMPNNRFLAERTGGTYSTLKVQPAELEDSGVYFCASSTNGEAFFGQGTRLTVV.

This clone was seen just once. CDR3 bases: TGTGCCATCACCTCCGGGACAGGGAACAGGGTATATTTT. Its translation: CAITSGTGNRVYF. The rearrangement uses TRBV10-3 and TRBJ1-3, with 9 bases that match TRBD1. The length of the CDR3 is 13 residues. V gave up 7 bases and J gave up 14 bases; unmatched junction bases: 12. Per the germline V gene, CDR1 is ENHRY and CDR2 is SYGVKD.

This clone has just one count. This rearrangement joins TRBV7-2 to TRBJ1-2, with D maybe TRBD1 (6 bases). The germline CDR1 and CDR2 sequences are SGHTA and FQGNSA. The V gene lost 3 bases and the J gene lost 7 bases, with 15 bases spanning the gap. The CDR3 runs 14 residues. The CDR3 DNA is TGTGCCAGCAGCTTCGGGGACACCGTAGGTGGCTACACCTTC. It specifies CASSFGDTVGGYTF.

The chain couples TRBV11-3 to TRBJ2-7, with 13 positions matching TRBD2. The V gene end was trimmed by 4 bases and the J gene end by 4 bases; junction bases not matched to a gene: 13. The CDR3 has 18 amino acids. CDR1 is SGHNT and CDR2 is YENEEA in the germline V gene. Here the CDR3 reads CASSSPTSGRPKDYEQYF. CDR3 bases: TGTGCCAGCAGCTCCCCGACTAGCGGGAGGCCAAAAGATTACGAGCAGTACTTC.

This sequence joins TRBV2 and TRBJ2-1; tentative D call: TRBD1 (6 bases). V lost 4 bases to trimming and J lost 4 bases, with 8 bases between them. Germline V gene sequence: CDR1 SNHLY, CDR2 FYNNEI. The CDR3 is made up of 13 amino acids. The CDR3 DNA sequence: TGTGCCAGCAGTGGACAGGTTTACAATGAGCAGTTCTTC. Translation gives CASSGQVYNEQFF. The variable domain in full, with the rest retrieved from reference TRBV2 and TRBJ2-1, is EPEVTQTPSHQVTQMGQEVILRCVPISNHLYFYWYRQILGQKVEFLVSFYNNEISEKSEIFDDQFSVERPDGSNFTLKIRSTKLEDSAMYFCASSGQVYNEQFFGPGTRLTVL.

This chain connects TRBV24-1 to TRBJ2-3, with 7 bases fitting TRBD1. Germline V gene lookup returns CDR1 KGHDR and CDR2 SFDVKD. The CDR3 consists of 12 residues. V dropped 7 bases and J dropped 8; count of bases not matched to a gene: 5. This CDR3 reads CATRGQTFTQYF. The CDR3, as DNA: TGTGCCACCAGGGGACAGACCTTTACGCAGTATTTT.

The chain is built from TRBV28 and TRBJ2-2, with D hard to call. In germline, CDR1 is MDHEN, CDR2 SYDVKM. The CDR3 totals 12 residues. V was trimmed by 5 bases and J by 7 bases, leaving 8 bases between them. DNA of the CDR3: TGTGCCAGCAGTCCTCTTGTCGGGGAGCTGTTTTTT. Amino acid sequence: CASSPLVGELFF.

The chain uses TRBV10-3 and TRBJ2-7; 11 nucleotides match TRBD2. With V trimmed by 2 bases and J by 2 bases, 5 bases remained unmatched. From germline, CDR1 is ENHRY and CDR2 SYGVKD. The CDR3 loop spans 16 amino acids. CDR3 sequence reads: CAISEGLAGKTYEQYF. The CDR3 nucleotides are TGTGCCATCAGTGAGGGACTAGCGGGCAAAACCTACGAGCAGTACTTC.

The V and J genes are TRBV23-1 and TRBJ1-5; 10 positions match TRBD1. TRBV23-1 is reported as an ORF; its role is uncertain. The CDR3 totals 22 residues. The J segment lost 2 bases and the V segment lost 3 bases, leaving 22 bases of the junction unmatched. The CDR3 sequence is CASSQSNPAGTGVIRCNQPQHF. The CDR3 DNA reads TGCGCCAGCAGTCAGTCCAATCCCGCCGGGACAGGGGTTATACGGTGCAATCAGCCCCAGCATTTT.